This T cell receptor beta chain was observed in a study of blood T cell repertoires in COVID-19. Germline V lookup: CDR1 SGHTA, CDR2 FQGNSA. Germline trimming cut 5 bases from V and 3 bases from J; bases unmatched to any gene: 4. There are 15 residues in the CDR3. Sequencing was performed with immunoSEQ multiplex PCR; in TCRdb, only in-frame clones are kept and a portion is missing. The sample contains about 130,000 clones, around 89% of which appear only once. Source material: peripheral blood. The TCR was taken from a man between 60 and 75 years old with active or convalescent COVID-19. The rearrangement uses TRBV7-2 and TRBJ2-7; TRBD2 matches at 13 bases. CDR3 sequence (DNA): TGTGCCAGCAGCATCCGACTAGCGGGGGGCTACGAGCAGTACTTC. This gives the protein CASSIRLAGGYEQYF.